This T cell receptor (beta chain) comes out of a study of blood T cell repertoires in COVID-19. Study-wide background: The analysed material was cDNA or gDNA that came from T cells, B-cell-depleted T cells, or PBMCs.

Libraries were prepared by immunoSEQ multiplex PCR; TCRdb keeps only in-frame clonotypes and omits some of them. The sample contains under 200,000 clones, roughly 73% of which appear only once. V shed 6 bases, J shed 2 bases, and the junction held 3 bases outside the gene matches. Germline V gives CDR1 MNHEY, CDR2 SVGAGI. This CDR3 is built from 14 residues. Specimen: peripheral blood. The TCR sequence derives from a man aged 70 or older with acute or convalescent COVID-19. The chain couples TRBV6-5 to TRBJ2-7; 11 bases fit TRBD2. The CDR3 nucleotides are TGTGCCAGCAGGACACTAGCGGGGGCCTACGAGCAGTACTTC. It encodes CASRTLAGAYEQYF.